The clone carrying this T cell receptor beta chain appeared a few times. The sample originates from a study of blood T cell repertoires in COVID-19. Clones were read by immunoSEQ multiplex PCR, and TCRdb kept only the in-frame ones, dropping some. In the table there are about 210,000 clones, almost 85% of which are singletons. The CDR3 is 14 residues long. The V and J ends lost 4 bases and 5 bases respectively, with 11 bases between them. CDR1 LGHDT and CDR2 YNNKEL come from the germline V gene (reference sequence). The sequenced material came from peripheral blood. This receptor was identified in a woman in her thirties or forties with acute or convalescent COVID-19. The chain joins TRBV3-1 (or the pseudogene TRBV3-2) to TRBJ1-4, with D unclear. As DNA, the CDR3 is TGTGCCAGCAGCCCTACACAGAGCAATGAAAAACTGTTTTTT. The encoded protein is CASSPTQSNEKLFF.